This T cell receptor (beta chain) was recovered during a study of tumor-infiltrating lymphocytes in primary liver carcinoma. As for the study in general: Sequenced samples came back with roughly 3.65 to 7.13 million productive TCRbeta reads, and the counts looked alike across tissue types. Notes on the study in general: Tumor region pairs outstripped tumor-adjacent and tumor-blood pairs in overlap.

The CDR3 loop spans 18 amino acids. V trimming: 5 bases; J trimming: 9 bases; junction bases outside the gene matches: 17. As concerns this clonotype: The antigen is not known.

With approximately 500 ng total RNA as template and a constant-region primer, TCR beta cDNA was made. Three rounds of nested multiplex PCR with slightly modified ARM-PCR produced TCR beta libraries. The two initial PCR rounds, roughly 9 cycles each, used TRBV1-TRBV30 forward and C-beta reverse primers. TCRdb re-derived calls from the multiplex PCR reads in MiXCR, one entry per CDR3 protein. The sample holds 300,000 to 350,000 distinct CDR3 sequences, approximately 54% seen once. Germline DNA was also extracted, while the blood RNA originated from unsorted whole blood. This receptor was identified in a young woman with primary liver carcinoma and hepatitis B virus infection. This sequence joins TRBV12-3 or TRBV12-4 and TRBJ2-1; TRBD2 agrees at 12 bases. The specimen was peripheral blood. CDR3 sequence (DNA): TGTGCCAGCAGTCCGATGTGGACTAGCGGGAAACGGGTGGGTGAGCAGTTCTTC. Translating gives CASSPMWTSGKRVGEQFF.